The 20 T cell receptor beta chains in this list originate from one sample, sequenced in a study of a mutant IDH1 vaccine in newly diagnosed glioma (dated by TCRdb to the early 2020s). Interpreted using the paper, the time point label stands for: week 23, last vaccination. Every vaccine dose consisted of 300 ug of a 20-mer mutant IDH1 peptide in Montanide, administered subcutaneously together with topical imiquimod. Libraries came from the immunoSEQ multiplex PCR assay. The immuneACCESS repertoire file appears here via TCRdb, limited to in-frame rearrangements. These files lack a portion of the clones; in checked studies, under half of the deficit traces to unresolved V genes, and the cause of the others is not known. The sample has 25,000 to 35,000 clones on record, approximately 88% of them singletons. Approximately 2.4% of the sample comes from the top ten. Antigen specificity for these receptors is unknown.

Here the sequenced sample was PBMCs, taken from a glioma patient whose treatment included an IDH1 peptide vaccine. These receptors originate from a man aged 40-49 years with glioma.

This clone has a single count. The gene calls are TRBV21-1 and TRBJ2-3; the tabulated D call, TRBD1, remains unverified against the DNA. TRBV21-1 is designated a pseudogene. The CDR3 spans 18 residues. The CDR3 DNA follows: TGTGCCAGCAGCACTTTTTTTGGCACAGGGTTCCTCGGAGATACGCAGTATTTT. It translates to CASSTFFGTGFLGDTQYF.

The chain links TRBV27 to TRBJ1-4; possible D gene TRBD1, 5 bases. V was clipped by 7 bases and J by 3 bases, with 12 bases between them. The CDR3 has 14 amino acids. The germline V gene encodes CDR1 MNHEY and CDR2 SMNVEV (reference sequence). CDR3 sequence reads: CASTRGGANEKLFF. The DNA of the CDR3 is TGTGCCAGCACCCGCGGGGGAGCTAATGAAAAACTGTTTTTT.

This CDR3 reads CASSLGLGGNYNEQFF. CDR3 nucleotide sequence: TGTGCCAGCAGCTTAGGGCTAGGGGGTAATTACAATGAGCAGTTCTTC. V gene TRBV7-9 combines with J gene TRBJ2-1; maybe TRBD1 (6 bases). The V gene lost 1 base and the J gene lost 4 bases, with 14 bases spanning the gap. The CDR3 spans 16 residues. Germline V lookup: CDR1 SEHNR, CDR2 FQNEAQ (reference sequence).

The V gene is TRBV7-9, the J gene TRBJ1-1; no firm D call. V was cut by 2 bases and J by 3 bases, with 7 bases left in between. Germline loops: CDR1 SEHNR, CDR2 FQNEAQ (reference sequence). This CDR3 has 13 amino acids. CDR3 DNA: TGTGCCAGCAGCTTAAGGGAAGACACTGAAGCTTTCTTT. Its protein product is CASSLREDTEAFF.

The chain links TRBV28 to TRBJ2-2; TRBD1 agrees at 7 bases. J was trimmed by 7 bases and V by 8 bases; bases with no gene match: 7. The CDR3 length is 13 residues. Germline CDR1 is MDHEN and CDR2 is SYDVKM. The CDR3 sequence is CASYEGAVGELFF. The CDR3 region has the DNA TGTGCCAGCTATGAGGGGGCGGTCGGGGAGCTGTTTTTT.

This chain links TRBV21-1 with TRBJ2-5; the D call TRBD1 from the table was never checked on the DNA. TRBV21-1 is labeled a pseudogene. The CDR3 length is 16 residues. The CDR3 is CASSKQGQAVQETQYF. DNA for the CDR3: TGTGCCAGCAGCAAGCAGGGACAGGCCGTCCAAGAGACCCAGTACTTC.

V usage is TRBV7-9 and J usage is TRBJ2-2, with D perhaps TRBD1 or TRBD2 (5 bases each). Germline loops: CDR1 SEHNR, CDR2 FQNEAQ (reference sequence). V was cut by 11 bases and J by 5 bases, with 18 bases left in between. The CDR3 is 14 amino acids. The CDR3 sequence is CAGGDLRETGELFF. The CDR3 region has the DNA TGTGCCGGAGGAGACCTCAGGGAAACCGGGGAGCTGTTTTTT. The complete variable domain, with remaining parts taken from reference TRBV7-9 and TRBJ2-2, reads DTGVSQNPRHKITKRGQNVTFRCDPISEHNRLYWYRQTLGQGPEFLTYFQNEAQLEKSRLLSDRFSAERPKGSFSTLEIQRTEQGDSAMYLCAGGDLRETGELFFGEGSRLTVL.

This clone was seen just once. The J gene is TRBJ2-3, the V gene TRBV27, with D uncertain. The germline V gene encodes CDR1 MNHEY and CDR2 SMNVEV (reference sequence). CDR3 length equals 16 residues. With 3 bases removed from V and 0 bases from J, the gap between germline ends came to 13 bases. The CDR3 loop is CASSFIGFSSTDTQYF. CDR3 bases: TGTGCCAGCAGTTTTATCGGGTTCTCTAGCACAGATACGCAGTATTTT.

The V gene is TRBV6-1, the J gene TRBJ2-1; 9 nucleotides match TRBD2. V lost 6 bases, J lost 10 bases, and 7 bases stayed unmatched. Germline V gives CDR1 MNHNS, CDR2 SASEGT. CDR3 size: 13 residues. The CDR3 DNA follows: TGTGCCAGCAGACAAGACGGGACTAGCGAGCAGTTCTTC. Amino acids: CASRQDGTSEQFF.

The chain employs TRBV6-1 and TRBJ1-2; TRBD1 is a possible D gene (5 bases). CDR1 MNHNS and CDR2 SASEGT come from the germline V gene. The CDR3 is 14 residues long. V dropped 6 bases and J dropped 5 bases, with 16 bases sitting between them. Written as DNA, the CDR3 is TGTGCCAGCAGAGACCAGGGATTACTTTATGGCTACACCTTC. Protein: CASRDQGLLYGYTF.

This rearrangement joins TRBV9 to TRBJ1-6, with 7 bases that match TRBD1. Per germline, CDR1 SGDLS and CDR2 YYNGEE. The trim removed 4 bases at V and 7 bases at J, leaving 11 bases unmatched. This CDR3 spans 16 amino acids. The CDR3 DNA sequence: TGTGCCAGCAGCCCCCGACAGGGTTCTTCAAATTCACCCCTCCACTTT. This encodes CASSPRQGSSNSPLHF.

This chain joins TRBV5-1 and TRBJ1-5; unclear D gene. The germline gives CDR1 SGHRS, CDR2 YFSETQ. The V end was cut by 0 bases, the J end by 0 bases, with 7 bases between. This CDR3 has 15 amino acids. The chain's CDR3 is CASSLGFGSNQPQHF. The CDR3, as DNA: TGCGCCAGCAGCTTGGGTTTTGGTAGCAATCAGCCCCAGCATTTT.

V usage is TRBV4-3 and J usage is TRBJ2-5; 10 positions match TRBD1. The length of the CDR3 is 17 residues. V trimming: 0 bases; J trimming: 4 bases; junction bases outside the gene matches: 8. From germline, CDR1 is LGHNA and CDR2 YSLEER. In DNA, the CDR3 is TGCGCCAGCAGCCAAGATAAAGGGGGACAGGGGCCAGAGACCCAGTACTTC. The encoded protein is CASSQDKGGQGPETQYF.

V gene TRBV6-1 combines with J gene TRBJ2-7; TRBD2 matches 7 bases. V trimming: 6 bases; J trimming: 4 bases; junction bases outside the gene matches: 12. The germline gives CDR1 MNHNS, CDR2 SASEGT. The CDR3 is made up of 15 amino acids. The DNA for the CDR3 is TGTGCCAGCAGACCCCGCGGGGAGGGTAGATACGAGCAGTACGTC. This encodes CASRPRGEGRYEQYV.

V usage is TRBV9 and J usage is TRBJ2-1, with TRBD2 as a possible D gene (7 bases). The CDR3 loop spans 15 amino acids. The V end was cut by 0 bases, the J end by 8 bases, with 15 bases between. Germline values: CDR1 SGDLS, CDR2 YYNGEE. CDR3 protein: CASSVGGGSGDEQFF. CDR3 coding DNA: TGTGCCAGCAGCGTAGGCGGGGGCTCTGGAGATGAGCAGTTCTTC.

This sequence joins TRBV11-2 and TRBJ2-7; 10 bases are a match to TRBD2. This CDR3 comprises 15 residues. Germline V lookup: CDR1 SGHAT, CDR2 FQNNGV. V was clipped by 1 base and J by 3 bases; unmatched bases: 3. The CDR3 loop is CASSLAASGGYEQYV. Written as DNA, the CDR3 is TGTGCCAGCAGCTTAGCAGCTAGCGGGGGCTACGAGCAGTACGTC.

The chain is built from TRBV18 and TRBJ2-5; no clear D. CDR3 length: 11 residues. Germline V gene sequence: CDR1 KGHSH, CDR2 LQKENI. V dropped 6 bases and J dropped 1 base, with 3 bases sitting between them. CDR3 amino acids: CASSSQETQYF. The CDR3 DNA follows: TGTGCCAGCTCGTCCCAAGAGACCCAGTACTTC.

This chain links TRBV4-1 with TRBJ1-1; D ambiguous. Trimming shortened V by 1 base and J by 4 bases, and 10 bases separated the two germline ends. CDR1 is MGHRA and CDR2 is YSYEKL in the germline V gene. CDR3 size: 14 residues. CDR3 bases: TGCGCCAGCAGCCAAGGAATCATGGGCACTGAAGCTTTCTTT. Amino acid sequence: CASSQGIMGTEAFF.

This chain links TRBV2 with TRBJ1-3, with D hard to call. Germline lookup yields CDR1 SNHLY and CDR2 FYNNEI. This CDR3 has 14 amino acids. The ends were cut back, 10 bases at V and 0 bases at J, with 13 bases in the middle. The CDR3 nucleotides read TGTGCCACACCGAGCCTTTACTCTGGAAACACCATATATTTT. Translation: CATPSLYSGNTIYF.

The chain has TRBV6-5 and TRBJ2-7, with TRBD1 matching over 9 bases. The CDR3 contains 13 residues. CDR1 is MNHEY, CDR2 SVGAGI, per germline. With 6 bases clipped from V and 7 bases from J, the junction kept 7 bases outside the gene matches. Written as DNA, the CDR3 is TGTGCCAGCAGCACGGACAGGGGCGGAGAGCAGTACTTC. Protein: CASSTDRGGEQYF.